Shown below are 24 T cell receptor beta chains from a single sample sequenced in a study of T cell repertoires in cytomegalovirus infection. Using its own MiXCR run on the reads, TCRdb lists one record per CDR3 protein. The sample carries hundreds of thousands of distinct CDR3 sequences, under 45% recorded once. For these TCRs, the target antigens are not known. The sample was cultured PBMCs, taken from culture after CMV antigen stimulation. All receptors come from a human donor in good health (CMV status not recorded). Some clones in this sample may be carry-over from other donors' samples.

This clonotype was observed a handful of times. The gene calls are TRBV7-2 and TRBJ2-1; 8 bases fit TRBD1. J gave up 6 bases and V 6 bases, and 4 bases lay outside the gene matches. This CDR3 region has 13 residues. Germline CDR1 SGHTA, CDR2 FQGNSA. CDR3 sequence (DNA): TGTGCCAGCAGGACAGGGGCAGTCAATGAGCAGTTCTTC. Residues: CASRTGAVNEQFF. Full variable domain (remainder filled in from reference TRBV7-2 and TRBJ2-1): GAGVSQSPSNKVTEKGKDVELRCDPISGHTALYWYRQSLGQGLEFLIYFQGNSAPDKSGLPSDRFSAERTGGSVSTLTIQRTQQEDSAVYLCASRTGAVNEQFFGPGTRLTVL.

J is TRBJ2-1 and V is TRBV10-3; D not certain. The CDR3 spans 12 residues. CDR1 ENHRY and CDR2 SYGVKD come from the germline V gene. V lost 2 bases, J lost 6 bases, and 5 bases lay in between. The CDR3 spells CAISESVNEQFF. CDR3 in DNA: TGTGCCATCAGTGAGAGTGTCAATGAGCAGTTCTTC.

The chain has TRBV12-3 or TRBV12-4 and TRBJ2-6; a possible D gene is TRBD2 (6 bases). The CDR3 extends over 17 amino acids. V dropped 0 bases and J dropped 0 bases, with 9 bases sitting between them. CDR3 nucleotide sequence: TGTGCCAGCAGTTTAGCGCGGGGATACTCTGGGGCCAACGTCCTGACTTTC. Its protein product is CASSLARGYSGANVLTF.

The sample holds a few counts of this clonotype. The rearrangement links TRBV7-2 to TRBJ2-1; D gene unclear. Trimming removed 3 bases at V and 1 base at J, with 13 bases between. The CDR3 spans 16 residues. Germline CDR1 reads SGHTA; CDR2 reads FQGNSA. The CDR3 bases are TGTGCCAGCAGCTTTACGACTTCTTATTCCTACAATGAGCAGTTCTTC. Encoded protein: CASSFTTSYSYNEQFF.

This chain uses TRBV10-3 with TRBJ1-6; D is ambiguous. The V end was cut by 2 bases, the J end by 6 bases, with 2 bases between. Germline CDR1 ENHRY, CDR2 SYGVKD. This CDR3 spans 12 amino acids. Written as DNA, the CDR3 is TGTGCCATCAGTGAGGGTAATTCACCCCTCCACTTT. It specifies CAISEGNSPLHF.

V gene TRBV4-1 combines with J gene TRBJ1-1; 8 nucleotides match TRBD1. Germline lookup yields CDR1 MGHRA and CDR2 YSYEKL. CDR3 length: 18 residues. Trimming cost V 2 bases and J 3 bases; bases outside gene matches: 14. The CDR3 region has the DNA TGCGCCAGCAGCCAAAGATATGGACAGGGTGAGCGGCACACTGAAGCTTTCTTT. Its translation is CASSQRYGQGERHTEAFF.

Ten or more counts support this clonotype. The chain uses TRBV5-1 and TRBJ2-1; TRBD2 matches 11 bases. The CDR3 has 15 residues. Germline V lookup: CDR1 SGHRS, CDR2 YFSETQ. Trimming at V came to 4 bases and at J to 10 bases, leaving 10 bases not matched to a gene. The CDR3 DNA sequence: TGCGCCAGCAGCGGGAATAGCGGGGGGGCCAGAGAGCAGTTCTTC. Its translation is CASSGNSGGAREQFF.

The rearrangement links TRBV7-2 to TRBJ2-5; TRBD2 aligns across 8 bases. Germline V gene lookup returns CDR1 SGHTA and CDR2 FQGNSA. The CDR3 covers 14 residues. Germline trimming cut 5 bases from V and 9 bases from J; bases unmatched to any gene: 11. CDR3 bases: TGTGCCAGCAGCCCGAGGTTCGGGGGGGGGGCCCAGTACTTC. Its protein product is CASSPRFGGGAQYF.

This clonotype showed up just a few times. The rearrangement links TRBV7-9 to TRBJ1-1; maybe TRBD1 (6 bases). Looked up from germline, CDR1 is SEHNR and CDR2 is FQNEAQ (reference sequence). The germline V and J ends were trimmed by 1 base and 6 bases, with 15 bases remaining between them. CDR3 size: 15 residues. The CDR3 sequence: CASSLVSGGAAEAFF. The CDR3 bases are TGTGCCAGCAGCTTAGTGTCCGGGGGGGCCGCTGAAGCTTTCTTT.

The J gene is TRBJ2-1, the V gene TRBV7-2; unclear D gene. The V end lost 1 base, the J end lost 10 bases, and 14 bases lay between the germline ends. Germline loops: CDR1 SGHTA, CDR2 FQGNSA. The CDR3 has 14 amino acids. This CDR3 is CASSLVGYSGEQFF. As DNA, the CDR3 is TGTGCCAGCAGCTTAGTGGGCTACTCAGGAGAGCAGTTCTTC.

The V gene is TRBV20-1, the J gene TRBJ1-1; possible D gene TRBD1, 5 bases. From germline, CDR1 is DFQATT and CDR2 SNEGSKA (reference sequence). The V end was cut by 5 bases, the J end by 1 base, with 11 bases between. CDR3 length: 13 amino acids. The CDR3 DNA sequence: TGCAGTGCTTACCGACAGACGAACACTGAAGCTTTCTTT. Its protein is CSAYRQTNTEAFF.

This chain connects TRBV4-3 to TRBJ2-1, with D perhaps TRBD2 (6 bases). The CDR3 loop spans 16 amino acids. Trimming removed 0 bases at V and 4 bases at J, with 13 bases between. CDR1 LGHNA and CDR2 YSLEER come from the germline V gene. CDR3 protein: CASSQDFNGLYNEQFF. CDR3 DNA: TGCGCCAGCAGCCAAGATTTTAACGGACTATACAATGAGCAGTTCTTC.

This clonotype was recorded a few times. This sequence joins TRBV12-3 or TRBV12-4 and TRBJ1-5, with D uncertain. Trimming pared 4 bases from V and 6 bases from J, leaving 7 bases between. The CDR3 runs 12 residues. CDR3 DNA sequence: TGTGCCAGCAGTTCCAGGATTCAGCCCCAGCATTTT. Amino acids: CASSSRIQPQHF.

This clonotype was counted at least ten times. The chain is built from TRBV7-2 and TRBJ1-2, with 11 bases fitting TRBD1. With V trimmed by 4 bases and J by 11 bases, 6 bases remained unmatched. This CDR3 contains 13 residues. Per the germline V gene, CDR1 is SGHTA and CDR2 is FQGNSA. The CDR3 loop is CASSWDRGVLYTF. As DNA, the CDR3 is TGTGCCAGCAGCTGGGACAGGGGGGTCCTTTACACCTTC.

The chain uses TRBV5-6 and TRBJ1-5, with D perhaps TRBD1 (5 bases). This CDR3 has 13 residues. From germline, CDR1 is SGHDT and CDR2 YYEEEE. Trimming removed 1 base from V and 7 bases from J, with 9 bases in between. This CDR3 is CASSLWGIQPQHF. The CDR3 DNA sequence: TGTGCCAGCAGCTTGTGGGGCATCCAGCCCCAGCATTTT.

This chain connects TRBV6-5 to TRBJ1-5, with D perhaps TRBD1 (5 bases). Trimming stripped 2 bases from V and 6 bases from J, with 11 bases between. The CDR3 covers 14 residues. The germline gives CDR1 MNHEY, CDR2 SVGAGI. CDR3 loop: CASSYRQGSQPQHF. CDR3 nucleotide sequence: TGTGCCAGCAGTTACCGGCAGGGTTCTCAGCCCCAGCATTTT.

This chain connects TRBV12-3 or TRBV12-4 to TRBJ1-1; tentative D call: TRBD1 (5 bases). Trimming left V 10 bases short and J 1 base short, with 13 bases between. The CDR3 runs to 13 residues. The CDR3 region is CANTNDRNTEAFF. In nucleotides, the CDR3 is TGTGCCAACACCAACGACAGGAACACTGAAGCTTTCTTT.

The rearrangement uses TRBV2 and TRBJ2-3; TRBD2 agrees at 9 bases. The CDR3 has 15 residues. Trimming at V came to 3 bases and at J to 1 base, leaving 2 bases not matched to a gene. The germline gives CDR1 SNHLY, CDR2 FYNNEI. The CDR3 bases are TGTGCCAGCAGTGAGACTAGCGGAGGCACAGATACGCAGTATTTT. Its translation is CASSETSGGTDTQYF.

This chain uses TRBV4-3 with TRBJ2-5, with D possibly TRBD1 on 6 matching bases. Trimming took 4 bases from V and 2 from J, leaving 17 bases between them. CDR1 LGHNA and CDR2 YSLEER come from the germline V gene. The CDR3 is 16 residues long. The DNA for the CDR3 is TGCGCCAGCAGCCGCACAGTACAGGGTTTTCAAGAGACCCAGTACTTC. Protein: CASSRTVQGFQETQYF.

The chain recombines TRBV19 with TRBJ2-2, with a weak D call TRBD2 (5 bases). Germline values: CDR1 LNHDA, CDR2 SQIVND (reference sequence). With 6 bases removed from V and 3 bases from J, the gap between germline ends came to 14 bases. CDR3 length: 15 residues. Here the CDR3 reads CASRVGIRDTGELFF. CDR3 sequence (DNA): TGTGCCAGTAGGGTCGGGATAAGGGACACCGGGGAGCTGTTTTTT.

This clonotype has only a few counts. The J gene is TRBJ2-4, the V gene TRBV12-3 or TRBV12-4; unclear D gene. The CDR3 contains 14 residues. V gave up 4 bases and J gave up 4 bases, with 11 bases separating them. The CDR3 is CASSSHMPKNIQYF. CDR3 coding DNA: TGTGCCAGCAGTTCCCACATGCCAAAAAACATTCAGTACTTC.

This clonotype was counted a few times. The genes are TRBV7-2 and TRBJ1-2; possible D gene TRBD1, 5 bases. CDR1 and CDR2 from the germline V gene are SGHTA and FQGNSA. V dropped 5 bases and J dropped 8 bases, with 18 bases sitting between them. This CDR3 comprises 14 residues. The CDR3 spells CASSPDWGVEGYTF. The CDR3 coding sequence is TGTGCCAGCAGCCCAGACTGGGGGGTTGAGGGCTACACCTTC.

Points on this clonotype: A junction end diverges from the germline sequence, so it may reflect a read error. The chain employs TRBV7-2 and TRBJ2-1, with D possibly TRBD2 on 5 matching bases. The germline V gene encodes CDR1 SGHTA and CDR2 FQGNSA. The CDR3 is 12 amino acids. Written as DNA, the CDR3 is TGTGCCAGCAGCCTAGCATTCCCTGAGCAGTTCTTC. Protein product: CASSLAFPEQFF.

Ten or more counts support this clonotype. The rearrangement joins TRBV7-2 to TRBJ1-2, with D perhaps matching TRBD1 (5 bases). V lost 2 bases and J 3 bases, leaving 13 bases between the germline ends. Germline CDR1 is SGHTA and CDR2 is FQGNSA. This CDR3 comprises 15 residues. The CDR3 region has the DNA TGTGCCAGCAGCTTAACGTCCGCAGGGTACTATGGCTACACCTTC. It encodes CASSLTSAGYYGYTF.